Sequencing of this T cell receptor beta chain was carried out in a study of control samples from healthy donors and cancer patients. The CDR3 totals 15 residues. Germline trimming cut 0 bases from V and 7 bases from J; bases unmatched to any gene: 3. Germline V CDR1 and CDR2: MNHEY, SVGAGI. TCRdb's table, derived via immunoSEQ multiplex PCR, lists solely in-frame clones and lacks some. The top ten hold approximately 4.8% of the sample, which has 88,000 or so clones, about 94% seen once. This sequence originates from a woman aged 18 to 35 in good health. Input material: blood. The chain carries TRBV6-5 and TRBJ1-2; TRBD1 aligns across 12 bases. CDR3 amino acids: CASSYSPGQGAGYTF. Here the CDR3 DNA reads TGTGCCAGCAGTTACTCGCCGGGACAGGGGGCTGGCTACACCTTC.